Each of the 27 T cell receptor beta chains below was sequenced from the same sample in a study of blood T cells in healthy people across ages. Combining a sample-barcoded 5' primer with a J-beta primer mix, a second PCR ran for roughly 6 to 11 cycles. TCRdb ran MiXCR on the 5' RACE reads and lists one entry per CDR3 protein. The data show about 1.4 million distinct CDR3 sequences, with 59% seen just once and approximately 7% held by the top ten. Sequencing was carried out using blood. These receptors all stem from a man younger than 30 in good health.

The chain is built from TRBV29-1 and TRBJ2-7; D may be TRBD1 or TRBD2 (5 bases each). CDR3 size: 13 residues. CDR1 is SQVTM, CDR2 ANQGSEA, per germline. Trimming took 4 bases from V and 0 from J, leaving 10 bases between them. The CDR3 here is CSVVGTHSYEQYF. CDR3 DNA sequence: TGCAGCGTTGTGGGGACCCACTCCTACGAGCAGTACTTC.

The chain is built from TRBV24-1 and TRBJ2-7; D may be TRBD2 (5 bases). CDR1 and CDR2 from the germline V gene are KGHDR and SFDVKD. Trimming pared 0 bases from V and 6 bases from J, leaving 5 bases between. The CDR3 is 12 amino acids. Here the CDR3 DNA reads TGTGCCACCAGTGATTTGCGGGGCGAGCAGTACTTC. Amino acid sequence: CATSDLRGEQYF.

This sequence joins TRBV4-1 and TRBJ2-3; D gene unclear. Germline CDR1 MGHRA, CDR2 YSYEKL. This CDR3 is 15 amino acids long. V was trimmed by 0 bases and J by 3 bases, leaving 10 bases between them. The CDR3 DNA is TGCGCCAGCAGCCAAGAAAGGTTTGGGACAGATACGCAGTATTTT. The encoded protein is CASSQERFGTDTQYF.

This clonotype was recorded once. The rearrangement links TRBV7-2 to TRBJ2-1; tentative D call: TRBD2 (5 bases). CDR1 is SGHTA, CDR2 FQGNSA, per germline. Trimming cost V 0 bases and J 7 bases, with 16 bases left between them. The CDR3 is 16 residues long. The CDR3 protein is CASSLASASSLNEQFF. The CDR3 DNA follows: TGTGCCAGCAGCTTAGCGTCGGCTAGCAGTCTTAATGAGCAGTTCTTC.

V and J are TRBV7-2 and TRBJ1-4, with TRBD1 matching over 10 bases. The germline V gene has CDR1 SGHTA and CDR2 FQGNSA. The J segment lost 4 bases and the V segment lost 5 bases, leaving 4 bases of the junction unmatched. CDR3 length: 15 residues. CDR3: CASSEGQGRNEKLFF. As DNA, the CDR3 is TGTGCCAGCAGCGAGGGACAGGGGCGTAATGAAAAACTGTTTTTT.

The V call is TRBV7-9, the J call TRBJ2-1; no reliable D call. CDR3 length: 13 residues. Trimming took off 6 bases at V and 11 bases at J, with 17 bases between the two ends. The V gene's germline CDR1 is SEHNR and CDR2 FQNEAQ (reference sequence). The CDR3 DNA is TGTGCCAGCAGACATGATCTTCGATTAAAGCAGTTCTTC. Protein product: CASRHDLRLKQFF.

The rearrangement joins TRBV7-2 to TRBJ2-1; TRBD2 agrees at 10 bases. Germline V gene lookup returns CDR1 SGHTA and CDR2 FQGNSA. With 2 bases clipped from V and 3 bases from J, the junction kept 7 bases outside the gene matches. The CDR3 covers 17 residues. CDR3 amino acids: CASSLRSSGRVYNEQFF. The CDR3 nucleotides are TGTGCCAGCAGCTTACGTTCTAGCGGGAGAGTCTACAATGAGCAGTTCTTC. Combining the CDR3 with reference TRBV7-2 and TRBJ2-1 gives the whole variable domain GAGVSQSPSNKVTEKGKDVELRCDPISGHTALYWYRQSLGQGLEFLIYFQGNSAPDKSGLPSDRFSAERTGGSVSTLTIQRTQQEDSAVYLCASSLRSSGRVYNEQFFGPGTRLTVL.

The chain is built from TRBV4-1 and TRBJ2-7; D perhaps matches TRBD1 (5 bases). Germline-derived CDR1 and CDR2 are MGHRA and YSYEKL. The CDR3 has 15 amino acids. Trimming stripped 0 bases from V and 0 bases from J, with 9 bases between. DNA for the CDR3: TGCGCCAGCAGCCAAGAGAGACAGAGCTCCTACGAGCAGTACTTC. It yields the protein CASSQERQSSYEQYF.

This CDR3 is CASSPSGAASYEQYF. The CDR3 DNA follows: TGTGCCAGCAGCCCCTCCGGCGCAGCGTCCTACGAGCAGTACTTC. The chain has TRBV3-1 and TRBJ2-7, with no clear D. This CDR3 is 15 amino acids long. Germline V gene data show CDR1 as LGHDT and CDR2 as YNNKEL (reference sequence). The V end lost 4 bases, the J end lost 1 base, and 14 bases lay between the germline ends.

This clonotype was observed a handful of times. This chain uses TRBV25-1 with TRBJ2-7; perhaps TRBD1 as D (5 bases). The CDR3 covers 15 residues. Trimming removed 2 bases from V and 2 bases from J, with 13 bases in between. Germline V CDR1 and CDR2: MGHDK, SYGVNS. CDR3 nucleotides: TGTGCCAGCAGTGAAGGGGCTCCGGGCCCCTACGAGCAGTACTTC. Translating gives CASSEGAPGPYEQYF.

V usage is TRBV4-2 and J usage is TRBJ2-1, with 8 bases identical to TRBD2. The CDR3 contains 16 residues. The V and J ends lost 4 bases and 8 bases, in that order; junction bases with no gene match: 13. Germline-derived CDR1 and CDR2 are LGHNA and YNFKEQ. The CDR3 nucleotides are TGTGCCAGCAGCCCCTTCTTCCGGGGGGGAGAAGATGAGCAGTTCTTC. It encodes CASSPFFRGGEDEQFF.

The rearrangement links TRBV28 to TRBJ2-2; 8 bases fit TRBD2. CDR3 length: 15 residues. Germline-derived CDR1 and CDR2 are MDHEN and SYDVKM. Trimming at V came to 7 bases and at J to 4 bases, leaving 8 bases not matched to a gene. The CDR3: CASTLRGVPTGELFF. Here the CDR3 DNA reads TGTGCCAGCACGTTGCGGGGGGTCCCCACCGGGGAGCTGTTTTTT.

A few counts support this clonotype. In DNA, the CDR3 is TGTGCCAGCAGCTACGACACCCAGGCCGAGCAGTACTTC. The encoded protein is CASSYDTQAEQYF. The chain uses TRBV7-7 and TRBJ2-7; the D is unclear. V was shortened by 4 bases and J by 6 bases, with 13 bases between the two germline ends. This CDR3 is 13 amino acids long. CDR1 SSHAT and CDR2 FNYEAQ come from the germline V gene (reference sequence).

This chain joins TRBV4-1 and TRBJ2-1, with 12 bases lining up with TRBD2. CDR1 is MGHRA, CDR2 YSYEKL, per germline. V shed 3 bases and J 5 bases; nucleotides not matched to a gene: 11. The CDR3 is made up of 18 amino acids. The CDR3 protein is CASSQRLAGARKNNEQFF. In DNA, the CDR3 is TGCGCCAGCAGCCAGCGACTAGCGGGGGCCAGAAAAAACAATGAGCAGTTCTTC.

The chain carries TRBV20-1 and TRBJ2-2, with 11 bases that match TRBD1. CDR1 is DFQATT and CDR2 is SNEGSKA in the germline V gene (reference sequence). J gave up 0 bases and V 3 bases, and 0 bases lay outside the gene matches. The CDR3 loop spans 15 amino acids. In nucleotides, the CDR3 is TGCAGTGCTAGGGGACAGGGGGCGAACACCGGGGAGCTGTTTTTT. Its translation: CSARGQGANTGELFF.

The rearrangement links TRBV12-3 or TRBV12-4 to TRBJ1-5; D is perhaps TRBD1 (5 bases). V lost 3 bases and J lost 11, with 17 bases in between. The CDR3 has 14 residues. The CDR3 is CASSFGRRGSAQHF. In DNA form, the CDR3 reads TGTGCCAGCAGTTTTGGTAGGAGGGGTTCGGCCCAGCATTTT.

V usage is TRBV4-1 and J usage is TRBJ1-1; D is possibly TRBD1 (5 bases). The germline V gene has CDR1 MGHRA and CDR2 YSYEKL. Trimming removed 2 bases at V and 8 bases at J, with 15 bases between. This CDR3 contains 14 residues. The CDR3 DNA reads TGCGCCAGCAGCCAACAGGGTTTAAGGAGCGAAGCTTTCTTT. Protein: CASSQQGLRSEAFF.

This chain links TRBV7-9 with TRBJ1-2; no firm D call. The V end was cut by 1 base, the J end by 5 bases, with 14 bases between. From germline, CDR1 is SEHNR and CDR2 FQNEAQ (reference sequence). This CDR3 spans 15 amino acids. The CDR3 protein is CASSLVGPNSYGYTF. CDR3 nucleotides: TGTGCCAGCAGCTTAGTGGGTCCCAACAGTTATGGCTACACCTTC.

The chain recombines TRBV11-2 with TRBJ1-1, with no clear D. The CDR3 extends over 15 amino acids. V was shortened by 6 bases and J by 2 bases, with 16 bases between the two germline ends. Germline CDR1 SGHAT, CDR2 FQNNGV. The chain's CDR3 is CASSLRRNDNTEAFF. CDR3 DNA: TGTGCCAGCAGTTTAAGAAGGAATGACAACACTGAAGCTTTCTTT.

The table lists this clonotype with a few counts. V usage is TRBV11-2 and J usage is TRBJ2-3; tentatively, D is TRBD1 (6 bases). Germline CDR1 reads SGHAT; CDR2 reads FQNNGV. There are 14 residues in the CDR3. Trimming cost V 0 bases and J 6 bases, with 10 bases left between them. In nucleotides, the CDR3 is TGTGCCAGCAGCTTAGACCTTCAGGGGGATACGCAGTATTTT. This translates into CASSLDLQGDTQYF.

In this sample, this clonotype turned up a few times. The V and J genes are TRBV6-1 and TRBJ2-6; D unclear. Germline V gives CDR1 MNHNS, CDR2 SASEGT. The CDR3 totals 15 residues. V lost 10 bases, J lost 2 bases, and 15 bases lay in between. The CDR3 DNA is TGTGCCACTGGGAAGGTTGGGACTGGGGCCAACGTCCTGACTTTC. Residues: CATGKVGTGANVLTF.

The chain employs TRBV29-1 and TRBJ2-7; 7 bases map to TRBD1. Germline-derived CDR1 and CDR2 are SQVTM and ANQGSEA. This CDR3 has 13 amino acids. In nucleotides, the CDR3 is TGCAGTAAAACTTGGGGACAGACCTACGAGCAGTACTTC. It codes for CSKTWGQTYEQYF.

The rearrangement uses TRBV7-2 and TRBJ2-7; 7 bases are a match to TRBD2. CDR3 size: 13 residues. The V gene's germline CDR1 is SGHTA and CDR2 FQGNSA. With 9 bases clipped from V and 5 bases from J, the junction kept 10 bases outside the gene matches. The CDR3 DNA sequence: TGTGCCAGTTCTCCGACTAGCTTCCACGAGCAGTACTTC. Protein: CASSPTSFHEQYF.

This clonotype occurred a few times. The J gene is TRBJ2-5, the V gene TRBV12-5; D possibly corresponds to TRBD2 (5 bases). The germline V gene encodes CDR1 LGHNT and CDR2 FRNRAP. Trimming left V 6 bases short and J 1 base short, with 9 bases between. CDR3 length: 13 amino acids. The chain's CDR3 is CASGTTIQETQYF. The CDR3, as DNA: TGTGCTAGTGGGACGACTATCCAAGAGACCCAGTACTTC.

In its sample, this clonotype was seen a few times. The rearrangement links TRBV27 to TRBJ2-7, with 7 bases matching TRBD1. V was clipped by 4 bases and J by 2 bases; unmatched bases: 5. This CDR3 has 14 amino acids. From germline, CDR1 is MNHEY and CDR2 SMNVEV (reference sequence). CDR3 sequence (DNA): TGTGCCAGCAGTTCGGACAGGTTAACCTACGAGCAGTACTTC. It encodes CASSSDRLTYEQYF.

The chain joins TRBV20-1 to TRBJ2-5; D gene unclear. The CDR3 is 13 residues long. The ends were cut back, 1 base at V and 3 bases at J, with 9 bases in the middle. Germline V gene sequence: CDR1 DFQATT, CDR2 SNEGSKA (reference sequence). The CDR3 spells CSARGTGKETQYF. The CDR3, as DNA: TGCAGTGCTAGAGGGACCGGAAAAGAGACCCAGTACTTC.

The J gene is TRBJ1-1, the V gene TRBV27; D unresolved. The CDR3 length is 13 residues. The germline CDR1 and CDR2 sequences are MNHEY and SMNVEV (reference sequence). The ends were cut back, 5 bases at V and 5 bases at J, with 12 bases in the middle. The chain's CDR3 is CASSEQTWTEAFF. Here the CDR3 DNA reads TGTGCCAGCAGTGAGCAAACATGGACTGAAGCTTTCTTT.